This T cell receptor (beta chain) was recovered during a study of blood T cell repertoires in COVID-19. The overall study: The cDNA or gDNA used as material had been derived from T cells, B-cell-depleted T cells, or PBMCs.

The method was immunoSEQ multiplex PCR; TCRdb's version includes in-frame clones alone and lacks a portion of them. The repertoire holds some 57,000 clones, with 86% as singletons. J was trimmed by 5 bases and V by 5 bases; bases with no gene match: 5. Germline V gene sequence: CDR1 SGHRS, CDR2 YFSETQ. This CDR3 is 15 amino acids long. This TCR was sampled from a woman of 80 years or more with acute or convalescent COVID-19. The material sequenced was peripheral blood. The V and J genes are TRBV5-1 and TRBJ2-2; 11 bases are a match to TRBD1. The CDR3 DNA reads TGCGCCAGCAGGCGGACAGGGGGCTTGACCGGGGAGCTGTTTTTT. Its translation: CASRRTGGLTGELFF.